What follows is one TCR beta chain and its context. TCRdb recomputed calls from the 5' RACE reads with MiXCR, one row per CDR3 protein. The sample has 1.5 million to 2 million distinct CDR3 sequences; under 35% are singletons. This specimen comes from a study of identical twins. The CDR3 runs 16 residues. Looked up from germline, CDR1 is SGHTA and CDR2 is FQGNSA. J lost 9 bases, V lost 5 bases, and 16 bases had no gene match. The receptor's source is a newborn girl in good health. Specimen: cord blood. V usage is TRBV7-2 and J usage is TRBJ2-1, with 7 bases that match TRBD2. In DNA, the CDR3 is TGTGCCAGCAGCGCGCGGAGGAGGCGGGGGTTAGTTGAGCAGTTCTTC. Translating gives CASSARRRRGLVEQFF.